This T cell receptor (beta chain) was recovered during a study of tumor-infiltrating lymphocytes in primary liver carcinoma. Total RNA (approximately 500 ng) served as template for TCR beta cDNA synthesis primed by a constant-region primer. It was through three nested multiplex PCR rounds of slightly modified ARM-PCR that TCR beta libraries arose. A C-beta reverse primer and TRBV1-TRBV30 forward primers served in each of the first two PCR rounds, at about 10 cycles apiece. In TCRdb, the multiplex PCR reads were re-called with MiXCR into one record per CDR3 protein. The sample carries about 190,000 distinct CDR3 sequences, over 80% recorded once. On this clonotype itself: What it binds is not known. The junction departs from germline at one end; a sequencing error may be responsible.

General study points: Less overlap was seen in tumor-adjacent and tumor-blood pairs than in tumor region pairs.

The CDR3 spans 15 residues. CDR1 is KGHDR and CDR2 is SFDVKD in the germline V gene. DNA and RNA were both co-extracted from approximately 22-30 mg of bulk tissue that had not been sorted. This TCR derives from a man aged 40-49 years with primary liver carcinoma and hepatitis B virus infection. Sample: tumor tissue from primary liver carcinoma. The chain recombines TRBV24-1 with TRBJ2-1; the match to TRBD1 covers 9 bases. The CDR3, as DNA: TGTGCCACCAGTGAACGGGGACAGGGAAACAATGAGCATTTCTTC. This translates into CATSERGQGNNEHFF.